The 16 T cell receptor beta chains presented below share a single source sample, sequenced in a study of response to subunit inactivated influenza vaccine. MiXCR, applied by TCRdb to the RT-PCR reads, yields one record per CDR3 protein. The sample consists of 860,000 or so distinct CDR3 sequences, about 20% of them appearing once. Sequenced here: PBMCs from blood, sampled about 5 days after vaccination. Source of these receptors: a man aged 50-59 years who received an inactivated influenza vaccine.

This chain connects TRBV5-6 to TRBJ2-2, with 11 bases fitting TRBD2. The CDR3 length is 17 residues. V lost 2 bases and J lost 5; bases outside the gene matches: 8. The germline V gene has CDR1 SGHDT and CDR2 YYEEEE. CDR3: CASSFPSGGFKTGELFF. In nucleotides, the CDR3 is TGTGCCAGCAGCTTCCCTAGCGGGGGGTTTAAGACCGGGGAGCTGTTTTTT. Looking up the rest from reference TRBV5-6 and TRBJ2-2 gives the full variable domain: DAGVTQSPTHLIKTRGQQVTLRCSPKSGHDTVSWYQQALGQGPQFIFQYYEEEERQRGNFPDRFSGHQFPNYSSELNVNALLLGDSALYLCASSFPSGGFKTGELFFGEGSRLTVL.

This clonotype came up a few times. This rearrangement joins TRBV7-9 to TRBJ2-5; 9 nucleotides agree with TRBD1. V lost 1 base to trimming and J lost 5 bases; unmatched junction nucleotides: 5. Germline CDR1 reads SEHNR; CDR2 reads FQNEAQ (reference sequence). The CDR3 extends over 15 amino acids. CDR3 DNA: TGTGCCAGCAGCTTAGTTGGACAGGGGTGGGAGACCCAGTACTTC. As protein: CASSLVGQGWETQYF.

This clonotype appeared a few times. The V and J genes are TRBV6-6 and TRBJ1-4; the match to TRBD1 covers 7 bases. The V gene end was trimmed by 6 bases and the J gene end by 13 bases; junction bases not matched to a gene: 11. The CDR3 covers 13 residues. Germline V gene sequence: CDR1 MNHNY, CDR2 SVGAGI (reference sequence). CDR3 DNA sequence: TGTGCCAGCAGCTTGTCAGGGGGGCGAGGACTGTTTTTT. This codes for CASSLSGGRGLFF.

The rearrangement links TRBV10-2 to TRBJ2-5; D is unresolved. The CDR3 consists of 12 residues. V lost 5 bases, J lost 5 bases, and 9 bases lay in between. Germline V gene lookup returns CDR1 WSHSY and CDR2 SAAADI. The DNA for the CDR3 is TGCGCCAGCAGTTTATTTGGGGAGACCCAGTACTTC. Its translation is CASSLFGETQYF.

Only a few counts were recorded for this clonotype. CDR3 in amino acids: CASSLRKTAEAFF. The CDR3 DNA follows: TGTGCCAGCAGTCTGAGGAAAACGGCTGAAGCTTTCTTT. The J gene is TRBJ1-1, the V gene TRBV6-1, with D uncertain. Trimming pared 5 bases from V and 6 bases from J, leaving 13 bases between. In germline, CDR1 is MNHNS, CDR2 SASEGT. CDR3 length: 13 residues.

In this sample, this clonotype turned up a few times. The chain uses TRBV24-1 and TRBJ2-2, with D perhaps matching TRBD1 (5 bases). This CDR3 has 16 amino acids. Germline CDR1 KGHDR, CDR2 SFDVKD. The ends were cut back, 2 bases at V and 5 bases at J, with 14 bases in the middle. In nucleotides, the CDR3 is TGTGCCACCAGTGATTGGGGCAGGGTTCGAACCGGGGAGCTGTTTTTT. Amino acids: CATSDWGRVRTGELFF.

This clonotype was seen at least ten times. The V gene is TRBV9, the J gene TRBJ2-7, with 9 bases aligning to TRBD2. Looked up from germline, CDR1 is SGDLS and CDR2 is YYNGEE. This CDR3 region has 14 residues. After removal of 3 bases from V and 4 bases from J, the junction contained 5 bases not matched to a gene. The DNA for the CDR3 is TGTGCCAGCAGCGCCGGGACTAGCATTTACGAGCAGTACTTC. Translating gives CASSAGTSIYEQYF.

This clonotype was found a few times. The V call is TRBV13, the J call TRBJ2-3; D uncertain. V lost 1 base and J lost 4, with 6 bases in between. The CDR3 is made up of 13 amino acids. Per germline, CDR1 PRHDT and CDR2 FYEKMQ (reference sequence). The CDR3 nucleotides are TGTGCCAGCAGCTTAGAGACGGCAGATACGCAGTATTTT. This encodes CASSLETADTQYF.

This chain joins TRBV12-3 or TRBV12-4 and TRBJ2-1, with a possible D match to TRBD1 (6 bases). V lost 6 bases and J 6 bases, leaving 18 bases between the germline ends. This CDR3 region has 15 residues. CDR3 nucleotides: TGTGCCAGCAGCGAATTACAGGGAACCCGCAATGAGCAGTTCTTC. This translates into CASSELQGTRNEQFF.

This clonotype occurred a few times. The chain is built from TRBV9 and TRBJ2-1, with 11 bases identical to TRBD2. Trimming removed 3 bases from V and 10 bases from J; junction bases left unmatched: 15. This CDR3 contains 17 residues. CDR1 SGDLS and CDR2 YYNGEE come from the germline V gene. Here the CDR3 reads CASSEGVGLAGLGEQFF. CDR3 sequence (DNA): TGTGCCAGCAGCGAGGGGGTCGGACTAGCGGGCTTGGGGGAGCAGTTCTTC. Full variable domain (remainder filled in from reference TRBV9 and TRBJ2-1): DSGVTQTPKHLITATGQRVTLRCSPRSGDLSVYWYQQSLDQGLQFLIQYYNGEERAKGNILERFSAQQFPDLHSELNLSSLELGDSALYFCASSEGVGLAGLGEQFFGPGTRLTVL.

There are many counts of this clonotype. The chain couples TRBV5-1 to TRBJ2-3; D remains ambiguous. CDR3 length: 16 residues. Germline V lookup: CDR1 SGHRS, CDR2 YFSETQ. V was pared by 0 bases and J by 2 bases, with 13 bases between. The CDR3 loop reads CASSLEFWGNTDTQYF. CDR3 coding DNA: TGCGCCAGCAGCTTGGAGTTCTGGGGAAACACAGATACGCAGTATTTT.

This clonotype was recorded many times. The chain carries TRBV20-1 and TRBJ1-6; D gene uncertain. Trimming removed 3 bases at V and 5 bases at J, with 17 bases between. The CDR3 consists of 16 residues. Germline V gene data show CDR1 as DFQATT and CDR2 as SNEGSKA (reference sequence). This CDR3 is CSASLRAQRNNSPLHF. The CDR3 nucleotides are TGCAGTGCTAGTCTTCGGGCCCAAAGGAATAATTCACCCCTCCACTTT.

V is TRBV24-1 and J is TRBJ2-3, with 8 bases that match TRBD1. J gave up 5 bases and V 4 bases, and 7 bases lay outside the gene matches. The germline gives CDR1 KGHDR, CDR2 SFDVKD. The CDR3 loop spans 15 amino acids. The CDR3 protein is CATSDQTGAGDTQYF. CDR3 nucleotides: TGTGCCACCAGTGACCAGACAGGGGCCGGAGATACGCAGTATTTT.

The table lists this clonotype with a few counts. The chain uses TRBV12-3 or TRBV12-4 and TRBJ1-1; 7 positions match TRBD1. The V and J ends lost 5 bases and 10 bases, in that order; junction bases with no gene match: 7. The CDR3 covers 12 residues. CDR3 region: CASSTTGVRAFF. The CDR3 DNA reads TGTGCCAGCAGTACCACAGGGGTTCGAGCTTTCTTT.

This rearrangement joins TRBV2 to TRBJ2-1; perhaps D is TRBD1 or TRBD2 (6 bases each). This CDR3 contains 17 residues. Per germline, CDR1 SNHLY and CDR2 FYNNEI. The V end lost 4 bases, the J end lost 9 bases, and 25 bases lay between the germline ends. CDR3 DNA: TGTGCCAGCAGTGTCCTCAGGGGTAGCGGCCAGGCGGGTGAGCAGTTCTTC. Translation gives CASSVLRGSGQAGEQFF. The full variable domain, its missing parts supplied by reference TRBV2 and TRBJ2-1, is EPEVTQTPSHQVTQMGQEVILRCVPISNHLYFYWYRQILGQKVEFLVSFYNNEISEKSEIFDDQFSVERPDGSNFTLKIRSTKLEDSAMYFCASSVLRGSGQAGEQFFGPGTRLTVL.

The chain recombines TRBV12-3 or TRBV12-4 with TRBJ2-3, with D tentatively TRBD2 (6 bases). The CDR3 runs 20 residues. V was clipped by 6 bases and J by 0 bases, with 28 bases between them. The CDR3 sequence: CASSYRTSTRGGRSTDTQYF. Here the CDR3 DNA reads TGTGCCAGCAGCTATCGGACTTCGACGAGGGGAGGACGAAGCACAGATACGCAGTATTTT.